Below, 14 T cell receptor beta chains from the same sample are listed, as sequenced in a study of T cells in Graves' hyperthyroidism and ophthalmopathy. RNA transcripts gave rise to amplified TCR beta CDR3 regions. The TCR CDR3 was amplified in a first-round RT-PCR using the HTBI primer set. TCRdb used MiXCR to reprocess the multiplex PCR reads, holding one entry per CDR3 protein. Among approximately 400,000 distinct CDR3 sequences listed, approximately 14% were seen once. The sample consisted of blood. Receptors originate from a woman between 18 and 30 years old with Graves' hyperthyroidism.

The rearrangement uses TRBV20-1 and TRBJ2-6; no clear D gene. The germline gives CDR1 DFQATT, CDR2 SNEGSKA (reference sequence). V lost 6 bases and J lost 4, with 7 bases in between. This CDR3 has 12 residues. CDR3 sequence reads: CSAFAGANVLTF. The CDR3 bases are TGCAGTGCGTTTGCCGGGGCCAACGTCCTGACTTTC.

The V and J genes are TRBV5-6 and TRBJ1-2, with 8 bases fitting TRBD1. V trimming: 3 bases; J trimming: 5 bases; junction bases outside the gene matches: 9. The CDR3 runs to 15 residues. Germline CDR1 SGHDT, CDR2 YYEEEE. CDR3 sequence reads: CASSSDRGVGYGYTF. The CDR3 DNA follows: TGTGCCAGCAGCTCAGACAGGGGTGTAGGGTATGGCTACACCTTC.

This clonotype was counted ten times or more. The chain is built from TRBV27 and TRBJ2-1, with unresolved D. The V gene's germline CDR1 is MNHEY and CDR2 SMNVEV (reference sequence). V was shortened by 5 bases and J by 6 bases, with 11 bases between the two germline ends. This CDR3 has 13 amino acids. The CDR3 spells CASSPTISNEQFF. DNA of the CDR3: TGTGCCAGCAGTCCCACTATTTCCAATGAGCAGTTCTTC.

This clonotype was seen a handful of times. The V call is TRBV5-1, the J call TRBJ2-7; weak D call: TRBD1 (5 bases). The germline gives CDR1 SGHRS, CDR2 YFSETQ. This CDR3 spans 17 amino acids. V dropped 0 bases and J dropped 0 bases, with 16 bases sitting between them. The CDR3 here is CASSLALSTDGSYEQYF. DNA of the CDR3: TGCGCCAGCAGCTTGGCTTTATCGACAGACGGCTCCTACGAGCAGTACTTC. The full variable domain, in which reference TRBV5-1 and TRBJ2-7 provide the parts outside the CDR3, is KAGVTQTPRYLIKTRGQQVTLSCSPISGHRSVSWYQQTPGQGLQFLFEYFSETQRNKGNFPGRFSGRQFSNSRSEMNVSTLELGDSALYLCASSLALSTDGSYEQYFGPGTRLTVT.

The chain carries TRBV20-1 and TRBJ1-4; possible D gene TRBD1, 5 bases. The CDR3 has 15 residues. V lost 5 bases to trimming and J lost 0 bases, with 13 bases between them. From germline, CDR1 is DFQATT and CDR2 SNEGSKA (reference sequence). Here the CDR3 reads CSARTTGATNEKLFF. In DNA, the CDR3 is TGCAGTGCTCGAACCACAGGCGCAACTAATGAAAAACTGTTTTTT.

This clonotype appeared many times. This rearrangement joins TRBV2 to TRBJ1-1, with 8 bases matching TRBD1. CDR3 length equals 15 residues. Germline V gene data show CDR1 as SNHLY and CDR2 as FYNNEI. V lost 6 bases to trimming and J lost 1 base; unmatched junction nucleotides: 7. This CDR3 is CASRDDRGRNTEAFF. In DNA, the CDR3 is TGTGCCAGCAGAGACGACAGGGGCCGGAACACTGAAGCTTTCTTT.

The rearrangement joins TRBV9 to TRBJ1-4; 7 nucleotides line up with TRBD1. Per the germline V gene, CDR1 is SGDLS and CDR2 is YYNGEE. This CDR3 is built from 18 residues. Trimming took 0 bases from V and 6 from J; bases not matched to a gene: 14. CDR3 DNA sequence: TGTGCCAGCAGCGTAGAAACAGGGGCTTTTTATTCTTATGAAAAACTGTTTTTT. Its translation is CASSVETGAFYSYEKLFF.

The chain recombines TRBV4-2 with TRBJ1-1; tentatively, D is TRBD1 (5 bases). This CDR3 spans 17 amino acids. Germline assignment: CDR1 LGHNA and CDR2 YNFKEQ. The V gene lost 0 bases and the J gene lost 2 bases, with 16 bases spanning the gap. The CDR3 nucleotides read TGTGCCAGCAGCCAAGATCCGGCGGCCAGGGAAAACACTGAAGCTTTCTTT. The encoded protein is CASSQDPAARENTEAFF.

This clonotype was found many times. V and J are TRBV7-8 and TRBJ2-1; 12 bases match TRBD2. The V gene's germline CDR1 is SGHVS and CDR2 FQNEAQ. Unmatched junction bases numbered 1, after V lost 5 bases and J lost 5 bases. The CDR3 length is 14 residues. CDR3 residues: CASSRTSGNNEQFF. The CDR3 DNA follows: TGTGCCAGCAGCAGGACTAGCGGGAACAATGAGCAGTTCTTC.

This clonotype has a count of ten or more. The chain employs TRBV29-1 and TRBJ1-2; the D gene is possibly TRBD1 (5 bases). This CDR3 has 12 amino acids. V dropped 7 bases and J dropped 10 bases, with 19 bases sitting between them. The germline gives CDR1 SQVTM, CDR2 ANQGSEA. As DNA, the CDR3 is TGCAGCGCCCTAACCAGGGTCGGGAACTACACCTTC. Translation gives CSALTRVGNYTF.

This clonotype was detected once. The rearrangement uses TRBV4-1 and TRBJ2-1; TRBD1 aligns across 9 bases. Germline CDR1 is MGHRA and CDR2 is YSYEKL. The J segment lost 14 bases and the V segment lost 1 base, leaving 18 bases of the junction unmatched. The CDR3 is 17 residues long. CDR3 nucleotides: TGCGCCAGCAGCCAAGCTCCAGGTGGAGCGGGTAGGGACAGGGAGTTCTTC. Protein sequence: CASSQAPGGAGRDREFF.

A word on this clonotype: A much larger clone sits a single nucleotide away, making a read error possible. This chain's CDR3 is CASSQEQGYGYTF. The CDR3 nucleotides read TGTGCCAGCAGCCAAGAACAGGGCTATGGCTACACCTTC. The chain employs TRBV7-2 and TRBJ1-2; possible D gene TRBD1, 6 bases. The germline V gene has CDR1 SGHTA and CDR2 FQGNSA. The V gene lost 5 bases and the J gene lost 4 bases, with 11 bases spanning the gap. The CDR3 has 13 residues.

The rearrangement links TRBV6-2 or TRBV6-3 to TRBJ2-3, with 7 bases aligning to TRBD2. The CDR3 extends over 12 amino acids. J was trimmed by 8 bases and V by 11 bases; bases with no gene match: 10. The germline V gene has CDR1 MNHEY and CDR2 SVGEGT. Here the CDR3 DNA reads TGTGCCGGGACCGATGGCGGGGGTACGCAGTATTTT. Translation: CAGTDGGGTQYF.

This clonotype was detected ten times or more. This sequence joins TRBV7-8 and TRBJ2-3, with D maybe TRBD1 (6 bases). Germline values: CDR1 SGHVS, CDR2 FQNEAQ. The V end was cut by 6 bases, the J end by 8 bases, with 18 bases between. The CDR3 spans 14 residues. The chain's CDR3 is CASRQTGPAGTQYF. DNA for the CDR3: TGTGCCAGCAGACAAACAGGGCCCGCGGGTACGCAGTATTTT.